This record covers a single T cell receptor beta chain. Its antigen is still unknown. This table comes from immunoSEQ multiplex PCR, and its TCRdb copy is limited to in-frame clones, with some not included. The sample comprises 200,000 or so clones, roughly 84% of which are singletons, and approximately 7% rests with the top ten. This sample was included in a study of cytomegalovirus exposure and HLA in healthy donors. Whole-study findings and limits: Three CMV-associated chains proved CMV antigen-specific in vitro.

The sequence came from a man between 18 and 29 years old in good health and CMV-seropositive. The sample was PBMCs.

The CDR3 DNA sequence: TGTGCCAGCAGTTTAATCGGGATTGGCAATCAGCCCCAGCATTTT. Amino acid sequence: CASSLIGIGNQPQHF. This chain links TRBV28 with TRBJ1-5, with D unresolved. The CDR3 has 15 residues. From germline, CDR1 is MDHEN and CDR2 SYDVKM. Trimming removed 2 bases at V and 2 bases at J, with 10 bases between.